Listed here are 12 T cell receptor beta chains from one sample, sequenced in a study of OX40 agonist ivuxolimab in advanced cancers. This table comes from immunoSEQ multiplex PCR, and its TCRdb copy is limited to in-frame clones, with some not included. The sample has some 87,000 clones, less than 95% seen once. Sequencing used CD4+ or CD8+ T cells sorted from blood, obtained in a trial of the OX40 agonist ivuxolimab. The source is an adult with an advanced solid tumor such as melanoma, head and neck, liver or kidney cancer.

The chain employs TRBV6-1 and TRBJ1-1; D is unresolved. The CDR3 is 13 residues long. Trimming pared 6 bases from V and 4 bases from J, leaving 12 bases between. Germline CDR1 reads MNHNS; CDR2 reads SASEGT. CDR3 sequence: CASRAIGPTEAFF. CDR3 nucleotide sequence: TGTGCCAGCAGGGCCATAGGGCCCACTGAAGCTTTCTTT.

This clone was picked up a small number of times. The chain uses TRBV11-2 and TRBJ2-1, with TRBD2 as a possible D gene (6 bases). V dropped 3 bases and J dropped 8 bases, with 14 bases sitting between them. Germline-derived CDR1 and CDR2 are SGHAT and FQNNGV. This CDR3 contains 14 residues. The CDR3 sequence: CASSFRRGGYEQFF. The DNA for the CDR3 is TGTGCCAGCAGCTTTCGGAGGGGCGGGTATGAGCAGTTCTTC.

The chain recombines TRBV11-2 with TRBJ2-7, with D uncertain. This CDR3 has 12 amino acids. Germline V CDR1 and CDR2: SGHAT, FQNNGV. V lost 5 bases to trimming and J lost 2 bases, with 7 bases between them. CDR3 coding DNA: TGTGCCAGCAGCCTGATCGCCTACGAGCAGTACTTC. It yields the protein CASSLIAYEQYF.

The rearrangement joins TRBV9 to TRBJ1-5, with 8 bases aligning to TRBD1. Germline V CDR1 and CDR2: SGDLS, YYNGEE. The CDR3 contains 14 residues. V was clipped by 10 bases and J by 5 bases; unmatched bases: 11. The CDR3 DNA is TGTGCCTCCTCCGGACAGGGATGGGATCAGCCCCAGCATTTT. This gives the protein CASSGQGWDQPQHF.

This chain connects TRBV5-1 to TRBJ2-3; 7 positions match TRBD2. CDR1 SGHRS and CDR2 YFSETQ come from the germline V gene. Unmatched junction bases numbered 6, after V lost 0 bases and J lost 2 bases. This CDR3 has 16 amino acids. Here the CDR3 DNA reads TGCGCCAGCAGCTTGGAGCGTCTAGCGGACACAGATACGCAGTATTTT. Translating it yields CASSLERLADTDTQYF.

The rearrangement uses TRBV13 and TRBJ2-1; a possible D gene is TRBD1 (5 bases). Germline CDR1 is PRHDT and CDR2 is FYEKMQ (reference sequence). The V gene lost 5 bases and the J gene lost 2 bases, with 13 bases spanning the gap. The CDR3 sequence is 15 residues long. The CDR3 sequence is CASSHLVDTYNEQFF. The CDR3 bases are TGTGCCAGCAGCCACCTAGTGGACACCTACAATGAGCAGTTCTTC. Supplemented by reference TRBV13 and TRBJ2-1, the full variable domain reads AAGVIQSPRHLIKEKRETATLKCYPIPRHDTVYWYQQGPGQDPQFLISFYEKMQSDKGSIPDRFSAQQFSDYHSELNMSSLELGDSALYFCASSHLVDTYNEQFFGPGTRLTVL.

The gene calls are TRBV4-1 and TRBJ1-3; TRBD1 is a possible D gene (6 bases). V was cut by 2 bases and J by 4 bases, with 15 bases left in between. Germline V gene sequence: CDR1 MGHRA, CDR2 YSYEKL. The CDR3 length is 16 residues. The chain's CDR3 is CASSQNRVRPGNTIYF. In DNA, the CDR3 is TGCGCCAGCAGCCAAAACAGGGTCCGGCCAGGAAACACCATATATTTT.

The genes are TRBV5-5 and TRBJ1-2; weak D call: TRBD1 (6 bases). Germline-derived CDR1 and CDR2 are SGHKS and YYEKEE (reference sequence). Trimming took 5 bases from V and 7 from J, leaving 18 bases between them. The CDR3 has 14 residues. The CDR3: CASSRGQEYGGYTF. The CDR3 bases are TGTGCCAGCAGTCGGGGGCAGGAATATGGTGGCTACACCTTC.

CDR3 residues: CASSPDVGQGADTQYF. CDR3 nucleotide sequence: TGTGCCAGCAGCCCGGATGTAGGACAGGGCGCAGATACGCAGTATTTT. J is TRBJ2-3 and V is TRBV7-2; TRBD1 agrees at 8 bases. This CDR3 is 16 amino acids long. Germline CDR1 is SGHTA and CDR2 is FQGNSA. With V trimmed by 5 bases and J by 4 bases, 11 bases remained unmatched.

The gene calls are TRBV21-1 and TRBJ1-1; the table's D call TRBD1 went unverified against the DNA. TRBV21-1 is reported as a pseudogene. The CDR3 has 13 amino acids. For the CDR3, the DNA is TGTGCCAGCAGACCCGACAGGGGCACTGAAGCTTTCTTT. This encodes CASRPDRGTEAFF.

The chain links TRBV5-1 to TRBJ2-2; 9 nucleotides match TRBD2. Germline V gene sequence: CDR1 SGHRS, CDR2 YFSETQ. This CDR3 has 16 amino acids. Trimming cost V 4 bases and J 2 bases; bases outside gene matches: 6. The CDR3 coding sequence is TGCGCCAGCAGCGATTTGACTAGCGGTAACACCGGGGAGCTGTTTTTT. Translating gives CASSDLTSGNTGELFF. Looking up the rest from reference TRBV5-1 and TRBJ2-2 gives the full variable domain: KAGVTQTPRYLIKTRGQQVTLSCSPISGHRSVSWYQQTPGQGLQFLFEYFSETQRNKGNFPGRFSGRQFSNSRSEMNVSTLELGDSALYLCASSDLTSGNTGELFFGEGSRLTVL.

The V and J genes are TRBV5-6 and TRBJ1-6, with D unresolved. The ends were cut back, 1 base at V and 9 bases at J, with 5 bases in the middle. Germline loops: CDR1 SGHDT, CDR2 YYEEEE. The CDR3 contains 12 residues. The CDR3 sequence is CASSLITSPLHF. DNA of the CDR3: TGTGCCAGCAGCTTGATAACTTCACCCCTCCACTTT.